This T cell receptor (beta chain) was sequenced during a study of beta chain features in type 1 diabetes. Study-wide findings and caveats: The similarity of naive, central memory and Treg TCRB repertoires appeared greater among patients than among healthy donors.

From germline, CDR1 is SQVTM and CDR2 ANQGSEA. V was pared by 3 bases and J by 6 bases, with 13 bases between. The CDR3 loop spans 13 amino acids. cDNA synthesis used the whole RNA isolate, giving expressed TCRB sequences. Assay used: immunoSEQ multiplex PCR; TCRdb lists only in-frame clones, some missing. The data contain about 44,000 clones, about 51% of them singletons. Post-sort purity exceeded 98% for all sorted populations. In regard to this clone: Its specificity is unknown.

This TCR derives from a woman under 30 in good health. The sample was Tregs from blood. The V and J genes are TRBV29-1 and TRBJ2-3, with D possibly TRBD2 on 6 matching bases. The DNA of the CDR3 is TGCAGCGTTGACAGTGGACTAACGGATACGCAGTATTTT. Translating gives CSVDSGLTDTQYF.